This TCR beta chain was sequenced for a study of CD8 T cells in ankylosing spondylitis. Study results and caveats: Significantly higher representation of disease-linked clones was reported for matched ankylosing spondylitis synovial fluid. Ankylosing spondylitis blood seemed to carry a telltale TCR beta motif made of fewer than ten highly homologous variants. Disease-associated clones were CD8+ and fairly uncommon in peripheral blood.

This clonotype turned up a few times. The antigen remains unidentified. Library preparation for TCR beta used quantitative 5'-RACE with molecular barcodes. TCRdb processed the 5' RACE reads anew with MiXCR; each CDR3 protein has one entry. Counted here are under 200,000 distinct CDR3 sequences, more than 9% occurring once; the ten biggest clones make up approximately 32%. This receptor was taken from a male donor with ankylosing spondylitis or in good health (not recorded which). The sequenced material came from blood, either unsorted or a sorted T cell fraction (not recorded which).

CDR3 nucleotide sequence: TGTGCCAGCAGGTACGGGAGCTCTGGAAACACCATATATTTT. Its protein is CASRYGSSGNTIYF. The rearrangement joins TRBV7-9 to TRBJ1-3; D ambiguous. The CDR3 runs to 14 residues. The V gene lost 6 bases and the J gene lost 0 bases, with 9 bases spanning the gap. Germline CDR1 and CDR2: SEHNR and FQNEAQ (reference sequence).